This T cell receptor (beta chain) was sequenced in a study of Ad26.COV2.S vaccination and SARS-CoV-2 variants. The treatment was: over 15 received Ad26.COV2.S at low or high dose, single or two shots; about 5 received placebo; per-sample allocation not given. Day 63 after the first injection of vaccine or placebo was the sampling time. CDR3 size: 15 residues. Germline values: CDR1 GTSNPN, CDR2 SVGIG (reference sequence). V was clipped by 0 bases and J by 2 bases, with 12 bases between them. TCRdb's copy holds only in-frame clones and misses some; the assay was immunoSEQ multiplex PCR. The data show approximately 480,000 clones, roughly 89% seen once.

The receptor was isolated from a person aged 18-60 years who received the Ad26.COV2.S COVID-19 vaccine or a placebo. V is TRBV30 and J is TRBJ2-3, with D perhaps matching TRBD2 (5 bases). Sequencing was performed on peripheral blood, taken in a trial of Ad26.COV2.S vaccine versus placebo. The CDR3 DNA follows: TGTGCCTGGAGTGTAGGGAGTAGAGACACAGATACGCAGTATTTT. It translates to CAWSVGSRDTDTQYF.